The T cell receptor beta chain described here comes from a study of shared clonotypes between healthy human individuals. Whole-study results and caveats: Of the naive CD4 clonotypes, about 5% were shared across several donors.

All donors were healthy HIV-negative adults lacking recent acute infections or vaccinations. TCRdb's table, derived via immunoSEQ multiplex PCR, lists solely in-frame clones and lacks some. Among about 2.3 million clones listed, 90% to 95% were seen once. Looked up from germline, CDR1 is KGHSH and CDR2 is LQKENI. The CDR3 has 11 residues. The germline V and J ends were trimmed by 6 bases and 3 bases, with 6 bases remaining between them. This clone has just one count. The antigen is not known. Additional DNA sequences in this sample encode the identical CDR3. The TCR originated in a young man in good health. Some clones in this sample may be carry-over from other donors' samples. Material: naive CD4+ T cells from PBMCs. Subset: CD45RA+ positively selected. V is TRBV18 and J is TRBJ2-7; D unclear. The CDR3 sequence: CASSPLYEQYF. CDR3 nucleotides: TGTGCCAGCTCCCCTCTCTACGAGCAGTACTTC.